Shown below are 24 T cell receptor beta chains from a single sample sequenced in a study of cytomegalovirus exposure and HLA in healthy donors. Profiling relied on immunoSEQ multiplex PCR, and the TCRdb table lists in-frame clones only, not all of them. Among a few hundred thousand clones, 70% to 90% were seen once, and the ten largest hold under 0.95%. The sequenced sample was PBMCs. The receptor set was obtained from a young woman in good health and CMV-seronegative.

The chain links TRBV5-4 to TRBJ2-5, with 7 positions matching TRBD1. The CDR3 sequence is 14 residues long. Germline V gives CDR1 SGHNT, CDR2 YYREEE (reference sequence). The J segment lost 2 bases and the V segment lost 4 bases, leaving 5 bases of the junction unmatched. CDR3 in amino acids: CASSLGTAQETQYF. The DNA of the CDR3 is TGTGCCAGCAGCCTAGGGACAGCTCAAGAGACCCAGTACTTC.

CDR3 sequence reads: CASRSSGLETQYF. The CDR3 nucleotides are TGTGCCAGCAGGTCCTCTGGCTTGGAGACCCAGTACTTC. The chain uses TRBV27 and TRBJ2-5; D is unresolved. The CDR3 is 13 residues long. Germline loops: CDR1 MNHEY, CDR2 SMNVEV (reference sequence). Deletions cut 6 bases from V and 5 bases from J, with 13 bases between.

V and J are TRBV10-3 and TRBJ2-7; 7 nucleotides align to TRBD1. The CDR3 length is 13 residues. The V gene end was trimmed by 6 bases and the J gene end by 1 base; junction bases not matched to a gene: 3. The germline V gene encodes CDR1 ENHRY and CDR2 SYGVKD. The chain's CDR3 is CAISPGQSYEQYF. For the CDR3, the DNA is TGTGCCATCAGCCCGGGACAGTCCTACGAGCAGTACTTC.

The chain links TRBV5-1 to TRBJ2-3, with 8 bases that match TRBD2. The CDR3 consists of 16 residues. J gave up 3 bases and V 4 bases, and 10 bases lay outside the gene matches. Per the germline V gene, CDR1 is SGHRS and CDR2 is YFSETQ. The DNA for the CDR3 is TGCGCCAGCAGCCAAATCAGCGGGAGTATTACAGATACGCAGTATTTT. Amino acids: CASSQISGSITDTQYF.

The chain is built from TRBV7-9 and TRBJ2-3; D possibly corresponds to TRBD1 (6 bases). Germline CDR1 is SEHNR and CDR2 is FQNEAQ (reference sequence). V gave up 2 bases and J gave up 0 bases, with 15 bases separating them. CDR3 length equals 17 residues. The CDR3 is CASSLPWGHSSTDTQYF. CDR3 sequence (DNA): TGTGCCAGCAGCTTACCCTGGGGGCATTCTAGCACAGATACGCAGTATTTT.

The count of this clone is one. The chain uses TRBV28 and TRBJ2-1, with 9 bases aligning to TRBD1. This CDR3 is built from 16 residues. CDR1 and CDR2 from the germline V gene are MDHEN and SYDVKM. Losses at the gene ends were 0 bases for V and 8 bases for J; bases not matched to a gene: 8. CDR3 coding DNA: TGTGCCAGCAGTTTATGGGGGACAGGGAAGTCCGATGAGCAGTTCTTC. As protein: CASSLWGTGKSDEQFF.

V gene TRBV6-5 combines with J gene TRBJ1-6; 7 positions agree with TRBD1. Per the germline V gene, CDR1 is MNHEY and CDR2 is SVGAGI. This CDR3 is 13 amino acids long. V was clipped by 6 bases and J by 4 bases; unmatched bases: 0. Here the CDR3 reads CASRQGYNSPLHF. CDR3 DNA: TGTGCCAGCAGACAGGGGTATAATTCACCCCTCCACTTT.

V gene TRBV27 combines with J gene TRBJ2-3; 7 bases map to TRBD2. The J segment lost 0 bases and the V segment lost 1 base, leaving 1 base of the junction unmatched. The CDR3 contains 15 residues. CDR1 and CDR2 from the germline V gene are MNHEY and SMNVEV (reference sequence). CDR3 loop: CASSLFGGSTDTQYF. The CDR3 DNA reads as TGTGCCAGCAGTTTATTCGGGGGGAGCACAGATACGCAGTATTTT.

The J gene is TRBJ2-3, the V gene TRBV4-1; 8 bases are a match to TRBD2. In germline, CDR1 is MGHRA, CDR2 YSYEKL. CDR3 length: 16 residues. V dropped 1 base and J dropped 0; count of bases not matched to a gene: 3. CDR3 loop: CASSQVPGGSTDTQYF. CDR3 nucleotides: TGCGCCAGCAGCCAAGTTCCGGGGGGGAGCACAGATACGCAGTATTTT.

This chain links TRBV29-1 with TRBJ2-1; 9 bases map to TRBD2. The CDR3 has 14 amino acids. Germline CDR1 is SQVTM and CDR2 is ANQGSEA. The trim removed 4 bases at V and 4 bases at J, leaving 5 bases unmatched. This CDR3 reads CSVGDLAGYNEQFF. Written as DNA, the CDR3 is TGCAGCGTTGGGGACCTAGCGGGATACAATGAGCAGTTCTTC.

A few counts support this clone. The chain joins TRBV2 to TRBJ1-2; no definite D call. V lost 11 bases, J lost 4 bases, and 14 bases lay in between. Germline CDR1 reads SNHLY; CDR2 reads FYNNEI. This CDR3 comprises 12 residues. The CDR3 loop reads CAAPGRIYGYTF. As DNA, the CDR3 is TGTGCCGCTCCGGGTCGCATCTATGGCTACACCTTC.

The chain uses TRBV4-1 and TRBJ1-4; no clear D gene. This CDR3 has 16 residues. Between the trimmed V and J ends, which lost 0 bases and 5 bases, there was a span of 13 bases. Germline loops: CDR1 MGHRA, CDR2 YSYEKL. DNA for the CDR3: TGCGCCAGCAGCCAAGATGGTACTGCGGGGAATGAAAAACTGTTTTTT. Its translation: CASSQDGTAGNEKLFF.

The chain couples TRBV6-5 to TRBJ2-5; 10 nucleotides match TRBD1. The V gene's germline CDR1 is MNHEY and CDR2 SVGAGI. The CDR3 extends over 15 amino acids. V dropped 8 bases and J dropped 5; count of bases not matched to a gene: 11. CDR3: CASGPGQGMGETQYF. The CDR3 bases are TGTGCCAGCGGACCGGGACAGGGGATGGGTGAGACCCAGTACTTC.

CDR3 in amino acids: CASSDYGQAYEQYF. The DNA of the CDR3 is TGTGCCAGCAGTGACTACGGCCAGGCCTACGAGCAGTACTTC. The chain joins TRBV28 to TRBJ2-7; D is possibly TRBD2 (5 bases). Trimming pared 5 bases from V and 2 bases from J, leaving 13 bases between. CDR1 is MDHEN and CDR2 is SYDVKM in the germline V gene. This CDR3 region has 14 residues. Complete variable domain (other parts from reference TRBV28 and TRBJ2-7): DVKVTQSSRYLVKRTGEKVFLECVQDMDHENMFWYRQDPGLGLRLIYFSYDVKMKEKGDIPEGYSVSREKKERFSLILESASTNQTSMYLCASSDYGQAYEQYFGPGTRLTVT.

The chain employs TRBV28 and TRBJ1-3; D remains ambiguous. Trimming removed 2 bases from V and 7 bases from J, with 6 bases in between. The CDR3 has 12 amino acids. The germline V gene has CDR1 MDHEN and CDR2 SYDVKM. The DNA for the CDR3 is TGTGCCAGCAGTTTACGGGAGAACACCATATATTTT. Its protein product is CASSLRENTIYF.

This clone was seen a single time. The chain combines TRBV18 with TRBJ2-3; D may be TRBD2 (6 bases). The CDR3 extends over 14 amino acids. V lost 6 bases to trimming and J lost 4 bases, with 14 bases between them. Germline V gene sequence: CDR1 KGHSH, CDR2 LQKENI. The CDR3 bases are TGTGCCAGCTCTCCCTCCCTAGCGCCAGATACGCAGTATTTT. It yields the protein CASSPSLAPDTQYF.

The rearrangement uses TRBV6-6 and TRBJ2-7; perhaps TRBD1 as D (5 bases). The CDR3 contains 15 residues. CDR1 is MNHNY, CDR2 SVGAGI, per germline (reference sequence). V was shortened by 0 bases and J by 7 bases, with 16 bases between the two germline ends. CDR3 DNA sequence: TGTGCCAGCAGTTACTCGTACAGGAACTCCTGGGAGCAGTACTTC. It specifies CASSYSYRNSWEQYF.

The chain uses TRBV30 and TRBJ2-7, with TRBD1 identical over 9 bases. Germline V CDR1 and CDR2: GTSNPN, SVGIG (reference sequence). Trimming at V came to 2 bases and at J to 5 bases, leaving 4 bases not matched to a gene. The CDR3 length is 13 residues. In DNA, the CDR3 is TGTGCCTGGAGTCGGGACAGGGTCAACGAGCAGTACTTC. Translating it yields CAWSRDRVNEQYF.

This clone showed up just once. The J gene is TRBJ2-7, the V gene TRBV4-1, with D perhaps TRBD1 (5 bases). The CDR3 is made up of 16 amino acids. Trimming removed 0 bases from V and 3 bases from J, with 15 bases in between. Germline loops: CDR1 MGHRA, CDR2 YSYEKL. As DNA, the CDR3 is TGCGCCAGCAGCCAAGATCTTTCCAGGGATGGCTACGAGCAGTACTTC. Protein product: CASSQDLSRDGYEQYF.

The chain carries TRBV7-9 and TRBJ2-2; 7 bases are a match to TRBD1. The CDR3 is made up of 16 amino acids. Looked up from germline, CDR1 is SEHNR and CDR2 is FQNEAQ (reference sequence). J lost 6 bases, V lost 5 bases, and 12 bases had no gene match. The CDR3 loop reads CASSQQGQLRSGELFF. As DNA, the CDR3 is TGTGCCAGCAGCCAACAGGGGCAGCTAAGGTCCGGGGAGCTGTTTTTT.

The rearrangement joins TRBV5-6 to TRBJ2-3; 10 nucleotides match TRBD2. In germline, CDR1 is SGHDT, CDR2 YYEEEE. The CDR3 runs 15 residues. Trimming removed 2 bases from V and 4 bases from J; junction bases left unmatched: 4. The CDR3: CASSFLAGASDTQYF. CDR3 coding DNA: TGTGCCAGCAGCTTCCTAGCGGGGGCCTCAGATACGCAGTATTTT.

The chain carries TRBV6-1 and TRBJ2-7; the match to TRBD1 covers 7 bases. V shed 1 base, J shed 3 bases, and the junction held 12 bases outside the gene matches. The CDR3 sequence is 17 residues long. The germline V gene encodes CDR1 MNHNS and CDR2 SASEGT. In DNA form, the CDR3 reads TGTGCCAGCAGTGAAGTAAGTGGACAGGACCTCTTCTACGAGCAGTACTTC. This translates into CASSEVSGQDLFYEQYF.

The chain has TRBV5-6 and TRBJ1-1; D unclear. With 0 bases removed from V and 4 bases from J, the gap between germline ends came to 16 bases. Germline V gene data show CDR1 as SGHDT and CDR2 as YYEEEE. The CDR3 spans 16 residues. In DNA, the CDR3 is TGTGCCAGCAGCTTGGTTCGTTCGGGGTATGGCACTGAAGCTTTCTTT. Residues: CASSLVRSGYGTEAFF.

CDR3 nucleotides: TGTGCCAGCAGCCCGGGACTAGCGGATGTCGAGCAGTTCTTC. Its translation is CASSPGLADVEQFF. V is TRBV5-4 and J is TRBJ2-1, with 11 bases lining up with TRBD2. Per the germline V gene, CDR1 is SGHNT and CDR2 is YYREEE (reference sequence). The CDR3 totals 14 residues. Germline trimming cut 4 bases from V and 10 bases from J; bases unmatched to any gene: 7.